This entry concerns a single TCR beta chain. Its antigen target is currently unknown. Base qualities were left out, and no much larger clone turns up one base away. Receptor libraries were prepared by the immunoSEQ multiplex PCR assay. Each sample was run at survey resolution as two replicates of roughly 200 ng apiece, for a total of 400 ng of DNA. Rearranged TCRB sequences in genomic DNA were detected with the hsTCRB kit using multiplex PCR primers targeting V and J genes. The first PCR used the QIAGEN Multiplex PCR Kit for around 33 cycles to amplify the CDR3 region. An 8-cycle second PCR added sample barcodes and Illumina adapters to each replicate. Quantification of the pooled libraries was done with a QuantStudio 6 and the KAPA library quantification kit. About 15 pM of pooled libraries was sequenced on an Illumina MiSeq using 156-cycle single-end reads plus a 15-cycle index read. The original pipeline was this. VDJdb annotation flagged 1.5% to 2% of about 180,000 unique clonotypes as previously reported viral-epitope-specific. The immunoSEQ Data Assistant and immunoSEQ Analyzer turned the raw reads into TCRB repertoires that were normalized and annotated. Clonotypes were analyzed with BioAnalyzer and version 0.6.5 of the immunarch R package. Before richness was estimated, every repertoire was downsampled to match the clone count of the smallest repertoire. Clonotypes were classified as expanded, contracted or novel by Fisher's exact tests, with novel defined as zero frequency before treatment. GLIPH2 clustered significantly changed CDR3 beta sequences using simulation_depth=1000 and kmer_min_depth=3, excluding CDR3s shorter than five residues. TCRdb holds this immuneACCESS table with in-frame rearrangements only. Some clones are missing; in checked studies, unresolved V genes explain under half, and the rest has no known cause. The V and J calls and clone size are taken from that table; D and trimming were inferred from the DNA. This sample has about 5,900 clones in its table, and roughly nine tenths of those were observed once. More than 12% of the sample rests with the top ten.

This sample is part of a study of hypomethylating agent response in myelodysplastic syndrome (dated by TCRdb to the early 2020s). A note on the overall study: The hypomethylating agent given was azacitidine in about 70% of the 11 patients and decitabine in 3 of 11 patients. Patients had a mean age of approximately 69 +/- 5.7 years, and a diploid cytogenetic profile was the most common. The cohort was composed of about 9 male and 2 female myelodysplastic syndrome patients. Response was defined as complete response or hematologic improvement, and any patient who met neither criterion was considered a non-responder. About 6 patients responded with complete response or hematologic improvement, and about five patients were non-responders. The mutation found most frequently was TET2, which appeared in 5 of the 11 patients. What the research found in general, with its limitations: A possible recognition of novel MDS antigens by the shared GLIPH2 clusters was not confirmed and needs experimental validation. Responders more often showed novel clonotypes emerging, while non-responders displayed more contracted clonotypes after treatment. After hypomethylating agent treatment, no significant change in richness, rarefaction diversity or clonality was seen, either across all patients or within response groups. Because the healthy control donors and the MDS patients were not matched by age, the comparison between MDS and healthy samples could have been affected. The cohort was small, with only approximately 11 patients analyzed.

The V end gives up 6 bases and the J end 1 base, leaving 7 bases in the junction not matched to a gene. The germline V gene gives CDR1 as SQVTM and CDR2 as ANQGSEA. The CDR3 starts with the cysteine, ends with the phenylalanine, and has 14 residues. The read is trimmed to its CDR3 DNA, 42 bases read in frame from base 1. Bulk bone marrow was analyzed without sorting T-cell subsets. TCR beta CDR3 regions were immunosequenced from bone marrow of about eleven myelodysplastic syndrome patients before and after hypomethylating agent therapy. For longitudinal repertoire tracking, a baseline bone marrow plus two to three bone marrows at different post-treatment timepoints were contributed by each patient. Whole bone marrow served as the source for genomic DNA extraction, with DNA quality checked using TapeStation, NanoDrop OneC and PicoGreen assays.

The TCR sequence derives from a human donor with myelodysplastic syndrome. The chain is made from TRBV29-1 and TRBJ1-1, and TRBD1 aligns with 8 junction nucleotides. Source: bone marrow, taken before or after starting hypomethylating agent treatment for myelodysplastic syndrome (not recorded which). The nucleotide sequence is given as TGCAGCGTCGCTCAGGGGGCCTCGAACACTGAAGCTTTCTTT. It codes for CSVAQGASNTEAFF.